This T cell receptor (beta chain) was profiled in a study of cytomegalovirus exposure and HLA in healthy donors. The study, taken as a whole, reports: The dataset shows that most TCR sequences were rare, while some public TCRs occurred in many donors. Through in vitro validation, three CMV-associated chains were shown to be specific for CMV antigens.

TCRdb's table, derived via immunoSEQ multiplex PCR, lists solely in-frame clones and lacks some. The sample holds roughly 300,000 clones; roughly 87% are singletons and the top ten take approximately 1.1%. Germline CDR1 is SGHAT and CDR2 is FQNNGV. The CDR3 has 14 residues. Trimming at V came to 2 bases and at J to 7 bases, leaving 5 bases not matched to a gene. This clone was seen a single time. Its specificity is not known. This receptor was identified in a woman aged 30 to 39 in good health and CMV-seropositive. The V call is TRBV11-2, the J call TRBJ2-1; 7 nucleotides match TRBD2. Sequenced sample: PBMCs. As DNA, the CDR3 is TGTGCCAGCAGCTTACTAGCGGTGGGGAATGAGCAGTTCTTC. It translates to CASSLLAVGNEQFF.